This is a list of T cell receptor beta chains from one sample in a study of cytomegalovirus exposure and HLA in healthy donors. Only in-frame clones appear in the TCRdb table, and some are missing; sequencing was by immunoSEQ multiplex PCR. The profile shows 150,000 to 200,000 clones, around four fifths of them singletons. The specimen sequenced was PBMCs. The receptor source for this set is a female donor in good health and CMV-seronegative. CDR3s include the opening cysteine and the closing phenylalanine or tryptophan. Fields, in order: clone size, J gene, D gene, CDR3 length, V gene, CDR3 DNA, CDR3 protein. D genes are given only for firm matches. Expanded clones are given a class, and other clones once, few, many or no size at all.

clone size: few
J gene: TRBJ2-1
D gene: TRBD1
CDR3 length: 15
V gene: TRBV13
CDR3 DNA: TGTGCCAGCAGCTTTGAGGCGGGACAGGGAAATGAGCAGTTCTTC
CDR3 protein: CASSFEAGQGNEQFF

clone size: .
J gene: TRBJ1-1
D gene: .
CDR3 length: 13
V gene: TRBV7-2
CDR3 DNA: TGTGCCAGCACCCCGGTCGCGAACACTGAAGCTTTCTTT
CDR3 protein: CASTPVANTEAFF

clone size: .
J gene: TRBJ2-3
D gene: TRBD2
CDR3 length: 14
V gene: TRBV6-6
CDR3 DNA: TGTGCCAGCAGCCGTAGCGGGGGGGCAAATACGCAGTATTTT
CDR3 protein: CASSRSGGANTQYF

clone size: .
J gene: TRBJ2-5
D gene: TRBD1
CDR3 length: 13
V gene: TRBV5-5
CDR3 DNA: TGTGCCAGCATGGGGACAGTACAAGAGACCCAGTACTTC
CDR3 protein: CASMGTVQETQYF

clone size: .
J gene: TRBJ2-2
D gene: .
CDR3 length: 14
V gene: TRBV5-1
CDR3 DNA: TGCGCCAGCAGCTTGGCCGTGAACACCGGGGAGCTGTTTTTT
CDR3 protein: CASSLAVNTGELFF

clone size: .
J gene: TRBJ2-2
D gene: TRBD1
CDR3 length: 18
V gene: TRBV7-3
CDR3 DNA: TGTGCCAGCAGCTCTCGGACAGGGGGTTTCGCGAACACCGGGGAGCTGTTTTTT
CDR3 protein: CASSSRTGGFANTGELFF

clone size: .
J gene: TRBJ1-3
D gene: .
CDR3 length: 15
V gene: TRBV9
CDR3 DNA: TGTGCCAGCAGCGTAGAGAGCAACTCTGGAAACACCATATATTTT
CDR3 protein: CASSVESNSGNTIYF

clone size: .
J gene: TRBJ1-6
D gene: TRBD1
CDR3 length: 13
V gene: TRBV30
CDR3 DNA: TGTGCCTGGAGTCCGGGACAGGGAAAGACTCTCCACTTT
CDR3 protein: CAWSPGQGKTLHF

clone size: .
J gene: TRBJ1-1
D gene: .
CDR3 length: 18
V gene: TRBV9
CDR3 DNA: TGTGCCAGCAGCGTAGCCGCCGACAGCTTCAGCATGAACACTGAAGCTTTCTTT
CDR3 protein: CASSVAADSFSMNTEAFF

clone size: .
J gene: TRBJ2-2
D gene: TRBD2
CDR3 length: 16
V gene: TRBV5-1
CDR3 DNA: TGCGCCAGCAGCTCACAACTAGCGGGAAACACCGGGGAGCTGTTTTTT
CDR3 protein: CASSSQLAGNTGELFF

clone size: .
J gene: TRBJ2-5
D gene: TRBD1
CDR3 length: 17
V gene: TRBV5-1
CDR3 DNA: TGCGCCAGCAGCTTGGACGGGGGGACAGGGGGAATTGAGACCCAGTACTTC
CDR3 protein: CASSLDGGTGGIETQYF

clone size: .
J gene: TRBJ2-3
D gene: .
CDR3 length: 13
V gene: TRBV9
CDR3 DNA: TGTGCCAGCAGCGTAGGACTGCTCAGTACGCAGTATTTT
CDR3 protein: CASSVGLLSTQYF

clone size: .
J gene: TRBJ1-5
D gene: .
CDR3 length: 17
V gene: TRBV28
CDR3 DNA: TGTGCCAGCAGTTTATCACAGGGAGTCAATAGCAATCAGCCCCAGCATTTT
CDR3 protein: CASSLSQGVNSNQPQHF

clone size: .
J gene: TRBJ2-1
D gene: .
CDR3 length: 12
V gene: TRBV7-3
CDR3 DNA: TGTGCCAGCAGTATGACAGGCAATGAGCAGTTCTTC
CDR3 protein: CASSMTGNEQFF

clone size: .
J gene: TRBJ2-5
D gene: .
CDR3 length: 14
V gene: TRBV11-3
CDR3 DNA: TGTGCCAGCAGCTTAGGCGTAGGGGGAGAGACCCAGTACTTC
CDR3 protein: CASSLGVGGETQYF

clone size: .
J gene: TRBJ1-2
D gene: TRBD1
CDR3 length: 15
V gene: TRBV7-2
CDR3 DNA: TGTGCCAGCAGCTTACGCCACAGGGGGGGCTATGGCTACACCTTC
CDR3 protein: CASSLRHRGGYGYTF

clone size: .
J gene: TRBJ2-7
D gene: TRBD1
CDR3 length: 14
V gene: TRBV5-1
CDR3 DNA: TGCGCCAGCAGTATACGACAGGGGGCCGACGAGCAGTACTTC
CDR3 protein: CASSIRQGADEQYF

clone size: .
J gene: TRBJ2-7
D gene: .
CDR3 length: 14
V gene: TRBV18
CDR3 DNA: TGTGCCAGCTCTTCAACGACAGGACCCTACGAGCAGTACTTC
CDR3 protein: CASSSTTGPYEQYF

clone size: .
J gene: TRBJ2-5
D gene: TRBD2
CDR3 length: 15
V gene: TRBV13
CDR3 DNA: TGTGCCAGCAGCTTACCGATAGCGGGGGGCGGGACCCAGTACTTC
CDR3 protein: CASSLPIAGGGTQYF

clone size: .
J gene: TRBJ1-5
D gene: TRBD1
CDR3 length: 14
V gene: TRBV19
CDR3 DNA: TGTGCCAGCAGGTCCGGGACAGGGGGCCAGCCCCAGCATTTT
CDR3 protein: CASRSGTGGQPQHF

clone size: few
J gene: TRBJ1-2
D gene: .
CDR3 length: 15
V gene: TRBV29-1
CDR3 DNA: TGCAGCGTTGAACGCGTTAGTACAGGGAACTATGGCTACACCTTC
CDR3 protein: CSVERVSTGNYGYTF

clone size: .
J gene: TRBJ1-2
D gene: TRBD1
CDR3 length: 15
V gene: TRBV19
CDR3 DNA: TGTGCCAGTAGACCCACCGGGACAGGCAACTATGGCTACACCTTC
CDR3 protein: CASRPTGTGNYGYTF

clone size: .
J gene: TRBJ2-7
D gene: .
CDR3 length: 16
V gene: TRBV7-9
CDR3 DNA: TGTGCCAGCAGCCCCTCGGGGGGCGCGGAAGTTTACGAGCAGTACTTC
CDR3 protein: CASSPSGGAEVYEQYF

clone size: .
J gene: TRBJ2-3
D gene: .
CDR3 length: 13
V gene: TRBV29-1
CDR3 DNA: TGCAGCGTTGAAGTGGGGGCGTCAGATACGCAGTATTTT
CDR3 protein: CSVEVGASDTQYF

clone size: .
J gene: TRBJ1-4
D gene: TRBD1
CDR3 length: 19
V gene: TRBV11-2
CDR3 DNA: TGTGCCAGCAGCTTAGACGACAGGGGCCCTAACCCAACTAATGAAAAACTGTTTTTT
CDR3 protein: CASSLDDRGPNPTNEKLFF

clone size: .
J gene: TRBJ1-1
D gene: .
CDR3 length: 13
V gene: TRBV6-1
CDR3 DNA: TGTGCCAGCAGATGGGGGGAGTGGACTGAAGCTTTCTTT
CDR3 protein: CASRWGEWTEAFF

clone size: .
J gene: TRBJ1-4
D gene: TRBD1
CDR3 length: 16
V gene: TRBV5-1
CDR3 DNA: TGCGCCAGCAGCTTGGCTGGGACAGGGCGAGGGGAAAAACTGTTTTTT
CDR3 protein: CASSLAGTGRGEKLFF

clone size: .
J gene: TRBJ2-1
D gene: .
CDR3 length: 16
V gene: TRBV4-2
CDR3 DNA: TGTGCCAGCAGCCGGGGGGGGCCGACGGCCTACAATGAGCAGTTCTTC
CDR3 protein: CASSRGGPTAYNEQFF

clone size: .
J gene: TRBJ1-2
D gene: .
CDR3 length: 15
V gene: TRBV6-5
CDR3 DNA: TGTGCCAGCGGTACAGACGTCAGCCGGTTCTATGGCTACACCTTC
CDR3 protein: CASGTDVSRFYGYTF

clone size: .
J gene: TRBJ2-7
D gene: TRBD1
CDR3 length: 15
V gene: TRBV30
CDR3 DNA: TGTGCCTGGAGTGCCGCGGGACAGGCCCTCTACGAGCAGTACTTC
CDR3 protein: CAWSAAGQALYEQYF

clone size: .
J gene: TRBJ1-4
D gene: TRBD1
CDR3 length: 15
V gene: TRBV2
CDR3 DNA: TGTGCCAGCAGTAGAGACAGGGGGTCTAATGAAAAACTGTTTTTT
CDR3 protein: CASSRDRGSNEKLFF

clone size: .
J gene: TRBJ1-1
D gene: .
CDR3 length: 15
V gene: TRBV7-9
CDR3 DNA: TGTGCCAGCAGCCTATGGGAGGGGATAAACACTGAAGCTTTCTTT
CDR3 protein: CASSLWEGINTEAFF

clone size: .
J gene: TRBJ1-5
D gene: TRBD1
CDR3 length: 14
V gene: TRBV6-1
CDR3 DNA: TGTGCCAGCAGTCCTAACAGGGGGAATCAGCCCCAGCATTTT
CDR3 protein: CASSPNRGNQPQHF

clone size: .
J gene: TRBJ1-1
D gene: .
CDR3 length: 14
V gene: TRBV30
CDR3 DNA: TGTGCCTGGAGAAGGAGCACCTATAACACTGAAGCTTTCTTT
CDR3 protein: CAWRRSTYNTEAFF

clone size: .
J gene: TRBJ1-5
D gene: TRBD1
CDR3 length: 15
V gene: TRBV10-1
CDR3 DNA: TGCGCCAGCAGATACAGGGGTTTGGGCAATCAGCCCCAGCATTTT
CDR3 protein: CASRYRGLGNQPQHF

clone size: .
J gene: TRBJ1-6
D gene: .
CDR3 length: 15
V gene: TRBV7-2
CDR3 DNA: TGTGCCAGCAGCTCGCCAAGGAGTCGTGGTTCACCCCTCCACTTT
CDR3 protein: CASSSPRSRGSPLHF

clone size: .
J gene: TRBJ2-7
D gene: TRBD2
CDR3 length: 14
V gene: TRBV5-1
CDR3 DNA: TGCGCCAGCAGCACCGACGCGGGGGGCGACGAGCAGTACTTC
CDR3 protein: CASSTDAGGDEQYF

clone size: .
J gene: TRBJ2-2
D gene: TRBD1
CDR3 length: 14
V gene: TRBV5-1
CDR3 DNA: TGCGCCAGCAGCACGACAGGGGGCGAAGGGGAGCTGTTTTTT
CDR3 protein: CASSTTGGEGELFF